One sample yielded the 15 T cell receptor beta chains listed below, sequenced in a study of technical replicates of blood from a few donors. Method: immunoSEQ multiplex PCR; TCRdb's copy keeps in-frame clones and lacks some. The sample consists of tens of thousands of clones, approximately 95% of them appearing once. Input material: T cells isolated from PBMCs. Every receptor here comes from a human donor in good health.

This chain uses TRBV7-2 with TRBJ1-1; D is uncertain. The CDR3 runs 15 residues. The germline V gene encodes CDR1 SGHTA and CDR2 FQGNSA. With 2 bases removed from V and 1 base from J, the gap between germline ends came to 11 bases. The CDR3 here is CASSLYTGGNTEAFF. CDR3 DNA sequence: TGTGCCAGCAGCTTATACACCGGCGGGAACACTGAAGCTTTCTTT.

This sequence joins TRBV28 and TRBJ2-2, with TRBD2 identical over 13 bases. The germline gives CDR1 MDHEN, CDR2 SYDVKM. V was pared by 5 bases and J by 0 bases, with 9 bases of the junction left unmatched. This CDR3 is built from 19 residues. The CDR3 is CASSPTGLAGPANTGELFF. The CDR3, as DNA: TGTGCCAGCAGTCCGACGGGACTAGCGGGGCCCGCGAACACCGGGGAGCTGTTTTTT. The entire variable domain, with the rest obtained from reference TRBV28 and TRBJ2-2, is as follows: DVKVTQSSRYLVKRTGEKVFLECVQDMDHENMFWYRQDPGLGLRLIYFSYDVKMKEKGDIPEGYSVSREKKERFSLILESASTNQTSMYLCASSPTGLAGPANTGELFFGEGSRLTVL.

This chain joins TRBV11-3 and TRBJ2-7; 7 bases line up with TRBD2. The CDR3 contains 17 residues. With 1 base clipped from V and 2 bases from J, the junction kept 11 bases outside the gene matches. Germline assignment: CDR1 SGHNT and CDR2 YENEEA. The CDR3 protein is CASSLGVGGGSPYEQYF. CDR3 coding DNA: TGTGCCAGCAGCTTAGGGGTCGGAGGCGGGAGCCCCTACGAGCAGTACTTC.

This chain links TRBV19 with TRBJ1-4; D is unresolved. This CDR3 is built from 14 residues. Per the germline V gene, CDR1 is LNHDA and CDR2 is SQIVND (reference sequence). Trimming took 5 bases from V and 4 from J, leaving 11 bases between them. CDR3 amino acids: CASSYPQNNEKLFF. The CDR3 DNA follows: TGTGCCAGTAGTTACCCTCAGAATAATGAAAAACTGTTTTTT. Together with reference TRBV19 and TRBJ1-4, the CDR3 gives the full variable domain: DGGITQSPKYLFRKEGQNVTLSCEQNLNHDAMYWYRQDPGQGLRLIYYSQIVNDFQKGDIAEGYSVSREKKESFPLTVTSAQKNPTAFYLCASSYPQNNEKLFFGSGTQLSVL.

This clone came up a few times. The chain couples TRBV28 to TRBJ1-1; 8 bases match TRBD1. The V segment lost 3 bases and the J segment 5 bases; nucleotides outside the gene matches: 5. Germline CDR1 reads MDHEN; CDR2 reads SYDVKM. The CDR3 covers 14 residues. The CDR3 DNA is TGTGCCAGCAGTTTTCCTGGACAGGGAACTGAAGCTTTCTTT. Protein product: CASSFPGQGTEAFF. Using reference TRBV28 and TRBJ1-1 for the parts outside the CDR3, the full variable domain is DVKVTQSSRYLVKRTGEKVFLECVQDMDHENMFWYRQDPGLGLRLIYFSYDVKMKEKGDIPEGYSVSREKKERFSLILESASTNQTSMYLCASSFPGQGTEAFFGQGTRLTVV.

The chain carries TRBV5-1 and TRBJ2-1, with 8 positions matching TRBD2. The CDR3 length is 16 residues. Germline values: CDR1 SGHRS, CDR2 YFSETQ. V gave up 2 bases and J gave up 1 base; unmatched junction bases: 5. The CDR3 nucleotides read TGCGCCAGCAGCTTAGCGGGAGAAGTGTCCTACAATGAGCAGTTCTTC. Its protein product is CASSLAGEVSYNEQFF.

The CDR3 is CASSRGTDTQYF. Written as DNA, the CDR3 is TGTGCCAGCAGCCGAGGGACAGATACGCAGTATTTT. This rearrangement joins TRBV6-5 to TRBJ2-3, with D perhaps TRBD2 (5 bases). The CDR3 has 12 residues. Trimming took 6 bases from V and 3 from J, leaving 7 bases between them. CDR1 and CDR2 from the germline V gene are MNHEY and SVGAGI.

In regard to this clone: Other DNA sequences in this sample translate to the same CDR3. The chain carries TRBV5-1 and TRBJ1-2; TRBD1 aligns across 8 bases. Germline V gives CDR1 SGHRS, CDR2 YFSETQ. The CDR3 contains 13 residues. The ends lost 2 bases at V and 3 bases at J; junction bases unmatched: 0. CDR3 amino acids: CASSLQGDYGYTF. CDR3 sequence (DNA): TGCGCCAGCAGCTTACAGGGGGACTATGGCTACACCTTC.

The chain uses TRBV27 and TRBJ1-2, with TRBD1 identical over 7 bases. Trimming removed 6 bases from V and 4 bases from J; junction bases left unmatched: 5. Germline CDR1 reads MNHEY; CDR2 reads SMNVEV (reference sequence). The CDR3 contains 13 residues. The CDR3 DNA reads as TGTGCCAGCAGCCAGACAGGGACCTATGGCTACACCTTC. It codes for CASSQTGTYGYTF.

In DNA form, the CDR3 reads TGTGCCAGCAGCTTAGGCCAGGGGGCAGGAATCAATCAGCCCCAGCATTTT. It codes for CASSLGQGAGINQPQHF. The V and J genes are TRBV7-6 and TRBJ1-5; 8 nucleotides match TRBD1. V dropped 1 base and J dropped 3; count of bases not matched to a gene: 8. This CDR3 contains 17 residues. CDR1 is SGHVS, CDR2 FNYEAQ, per germline.

The chain joins TRBV9 to TRBJ1-3; 7 bases fit TRBD1. The CDR3 covers 16 residues. Trimming removed 4 bases from V and 0 bases from J; junction bases left unmatched: 7. Per germline, CDR1 SGDLS and CDR2 YYNGEE. CDR3 sequence reads: CASSFPGTASGNTIYF. In DNA form, the CDR3 reads TGTGCCAGCAGCTTTCCCGGGACAGCCTCTGGAAACACCATATATTTT.

This rearrangement joins TRBV29-1 to TRBJ2-1, with 11 bases identical to TRBD2. CDR1 and CDR2 from the germline V gene are SQVTM and ANQGSEA. This CDR3 is built from 13 residues. V shed 6 bases and J 5 bases; nucleotides not matched to a gene: 3. CDR3 sequence (DNA): TGCAGCGTGGGGACTAGCGGAAACAATGAGCAGTTCTTC. Translating it yields CSVGTSGNNEQFF.

This clone has a single count. The chain combines TRBV19 with TRBJ1-2; 10 nucleotides match TRBD1. Unmatched junction bases numbered 6, after V lost 6 bases and J lost 8 bases. This CDR3 comprises 13 residues. Germline V gene sequence: CDR1 LNHDA, CDR2 SQIVND (reference sequence). CDR3 in amino acids: CASSKTGGGGYTF. CDR3 sequence (DNA): TGTGCCAGTAGCAAGACAGGGGGCGGAGGCTACACCTTC. Variable domain in full (rest from reference TRBV19 and TRBJ1-2): DGGITQSPKYLFRKEGQNVTLSCEQNLNHDAMYWYRQDPGQGLRLIYYSQIVNDFQKGDIAEGYSVSREKKESFPLTVTSAQKNPTAFYLCASSKTGGGGYTFGSGTRLTVV.

In DNA form, the CDR3 reads TGCGCCAGCAGCCCGGGGGGGAGCAATCAGCCCCAGCATTTT. It is translated as CASSPGGSNQPQHF. This rearrangement joins TRBV4-1 to TRBJ1-5, with D possibly TRBD1 on 5 matching bases. CDR3 length: 14 amino acids. The V and J ends lost 4 bases and 1 base respectively, with 8 bases between them. The germline CDR1 and CDR2 sequences are MGHRA and YSYEKL.

The rearrangement joins TRBV2 to TRBJ1-2, with TRBD1 as a possible D gene (5 bases). V was clipped by 8 bases and J by 13 bases, with 23 bases between them. The CDR3 extends over 13 amino acids. Germline loops: CDR1 SNHLY, CDR2 FYNNEI. CDR3 DNA: TGTGCCAGCGACAACCGGGACTCACGCTTCAGCACCTTC. It translates to CASDNRDSRFSTF. Full variable domain (outside the CDR3, taken from reference TRBV2 and TRBJ1-2): EPEVTQTPSHQVTQMGQEVILRCVPISNHLYFYWYRQILGQKVEFLVSFYNNEISEKSEIFDDQFSVERPDGSNFTLKIRSTKLEDSAMYFCASDNRDSRFSTFGSGTRLTVV.